A single sample is the source of the 30 T cell receptor beta chains below, sequenced in a study of long-term antiretroviral therapy in people with HIV. Samples were assayed with immunoSEQ v3.0 at survey level. Some clones are missing from TCRdb's copy, which holds only in-frame ones; the method was immunoSEQ multiplex PCR. The table lists about 20,000 clones, around three quarters of them singletons. Sample: unsorted PBMCs, taken 2.9 years after starting antiretroviral therapy. These receptors were obtained from a woman in her twenties or thirties with HIV.

This chain links TRBV10-3 with TRBJ2-7, with D maybe TRBD1 (6 bases). The CDR3 consists of 13 residues. The germline gives CDR1 ENHRY, CDR2 SYGVKD. The ends were cut back, 9 bases at V and 2 bases at J, with 14 bases in the middle. The CDR3 sequence is CAIASGQPYEQYF. CDR3 nucleotide sequence: TGTGCCATTGCTTCGGGACAACCCTACGAGCAGTACTTC.

The chain is built from TRBV11-3 and TRBJ1-6; the D is unclear. The germline CDR1 and CDR2 sequences are SGHNT and YENEEA. This CDR3 has 13 amino acids. Trimming removed 2 bases at V and 10 bases at J, with 9 bases between. CDR3 DNA sequence: TGTGCCAGCAGCTTAAGTGGGGTGTCACCCCTCCACTTT. It yields the protein CASSLSGVSPLHF.

The V gene is TRBV6-5, the J gene TRBJ2-1, with 7 bases aligning to TRBD2. The CDR3 extends over 11 amino acids. CDR1 is MNHEY and CDR2 is SVGAGI in the germline V gene. Germline trimming cut 2 bases from V and 15 bases from J; bases unmatched to any gene: 4. CDR3 nucleotide sequence: TGTGCCAGCAGTTACGAGGGAGGGTGGTTCTTC. This sequence encodes CASSYEGGWFF.

The chain uses TRBV28 and TRBJ1-5; 8 bases line up with TRBD1. The CDR3 extends over 15 amino acids. Germline CDR1 reads MDHEN; CDR2 reads SYDVKM. Trimming took 2 bases from V and 5 from J; bases not matched to a gene: 5. DNA for the CDR3: TGTGCCAGCAGTTTACGCGGGACAGGTTATCAGCCCCAGCATTTT. Its protein product is CASSLRGTGYQPQHF.

The chain combines TRBV6-1 with TRBJ1-2; D call uncertain. In germline, CDR1 is MNHNS, CDR2 SASEGT. V lost 1 base and J 7 bases, leaving 10 bases between the germline ends. The CDR3 runs to 13 residues. Written as DNA, the CDR3 is TGTGCCAGCAGTGAAGTATCTCTCAGTGGCTACACCTTC. Translation gives CASSEVSLSGYTF.

CDR3 sequence reads: CAISERQGQGQGANYGYTF. The CDR3 nucleotides are TGTGCCATCAGTGAGCGACAGGGGCAGGGCCAGGGAGCTAACTATGGCTACACCTTC. The chain uses TRBV10-3 and TRBJ1-2; the match to TRBD1 covers 8 bases. This CDR3 has 19 amino acids. The germline CDR1 and CDR2 sequences are ENHRY and SYGVKD. J lost 0 bases, V lost 2 bases, and 14 bases had no gene match.

The chain combines TRBV25-1 with TRBJ2-1, with 8 bases lining up with TRBD2. CDR3 length equals 14 residues. Trimming took 2 bases from V and 13 from J; bases not matched to a gene: 10. CDR1 MGHDK and CDR2 SYGVNS come from the germline V gene. The DNA for the CDR3 is TGTGCCAGCAGTGAACCGCACCGGGAGGGGATACAGTTCTTC. Encoded protein: CASSEPHREGIQFF.

The V and J genes are TRBV5-5 and TRBJ1-3, with unresolved D. CDR3 length: 12 residues. V was pared by 4 bases and J by 1 base, with 3 bases between. Germline values: CDR1 SGHKS, CDR2 YYEKEE (reference sequence). The CDR3 region is CASSESGNTIYF. CDR3 bases: TGTGCCAGCAGCGAATCTGGAAACACCATATATTTT.

The rearrangement links TRBV14 to TRBJ1-2, with 8 nucleotides matching TRBD1. The ends lost 3 bases at V and 5 bases at J; junction bases unmatched: 11. Looked up from germline, CDR1 is SGHDN and CDR2 is FVKESK. CDR3 length: 16 amino acids. CDR3 loop: CASSQTGTGPLYGYTF. CDR3 nucleotide sequence: TGTGCCAGCAGCCAGACCGGGACAGGTCCCCTTTATGGCTACACCTTC.

The rearrangement joins TRBV5-6 to TRBJ1-1; a weak D match, TRBD1 (5 bases). CDR1 and CDR2 (germline): SGHDT, YYEEEE. The CDR3 runs to 17 residues. Trimming left V 1 base short and J 1 base short, with 17 bases between. The CDR3 region is CASSLRRTGTANTEAFF. In DNA, the CDR3 is TGTGCCAGCAGCTTGAGGAGAACCGGGACGGCGAACACTGAAGCTTTCTTT.

V usage is TRBV29-1 and J usage is TRBJ2-7, with D unresolved. The CDR3 runs 13 residues. In germline, CDR1 is SQVTM, CDR2 ANQGSEA. V gave up 1 base and J gave up 0 bases, with 7 bases separating them. The CDR3 region has the DNA TGCAGCGTTGAAGGGCAGTTCTCCTACGAGCAGTACTTC. Its protein product is CSVEGQFSYEQYF.

The genes are TRBV2 and TRBJ1-5, with D possibly being TRBD1 (6 bases). CDR1 SNHLY and CDR2 FYNNEI come from the germline V gene. The V gene lost 1 base and the J gene lost 3 bases, with 16 bases spanning the gap. The CDR3 runs 17 residues. CDR3 sequence reads: CASSEGGGVVNNQPQHF. The CDR3 DNA follows: TGTGCCAGCAGTGAAGGAGGGGGTGTAGTTAACAATCAGCCCCAGCATTTT.

This clone was seen a handful of times. The chain joins TRBV5-1 to TRBJ2-7; weak D call: TRBD1 (6 bases). Germline assignment: CDR1 SGHRS and CDR2 YFSETQ. Trimming cost V 4 bases and J 6 bases, with 11 bases left between them. This CDR3 has 12 residues. The CDR3 coding sequence is TGCGCCAGCAGCCGGGGACAACTCGAGCAGTACTTC. Translation gives CASSRGQLEQYF.

This CDR3 reads CASTSGGVSGNTIYF. In DNA, the CDR3 is TGTGCCAGTACCTCCGGTGGCGTCTCTGGAAACACCATATATTTT. The rearrangement joins TRBV19 to TRBJ1-3; no firm D call. CDR1 and CDR2 from the germline V gene are LNHDA and SQIVND (reference sequence). V lost 7 bases and J 0 bases, leaving 13 bases between the germline ends. This CDR3 contains 15 residues.

This rearrangement joins TRBV2 to TRBJ2-1; possible D gene TRBD1, 6 bases. The CDR3 extends over 15 amino acids. V gave up 4 bases and J gave up 10 bases, with 20 bases separating them. CDR1 SNHLY and CDR2 FYNNEI come from the germline V gene. The CDR3 sequence: CASSVQQGGVREQFF. Written as DNA, the CDR3 is TGTGCCAGCAGTGTTCAACAGGGTGGAGTGAGGGAGCAGTTCTTC.

The gene calls are TRBV2 and TRBJ2-3; the D gene is possibly TRBD2 (5 bases). The germline gives CDR1 SNHLY, CDR2 FYNNEI. The CDR3 has 14 amino acids. Trimming removed 11 bases from V and 4 bases from J, with 19 bases in between. DNA for the CDR3: TGTGCCGGAGAGGGTGGCACTGGCGCAGATACGCAGTATTTT. This encodes CAGEGGTGADTQYF.

The chain links TRBV19 to TRBJ2-7, with D perhaps matching TRBD2 (5 bases). CDR1 and CDR2 (germline): LNHDA, SQIVND (reference sequence). The CDR3 is 19 amino acids. V was clipped by 3 bases and J by 2 bases, with 26 bases between them. DNA for the CDR3: TGTGCCAGTAGTATGAGTCTTACGTTGGGGAGACGCTACCCCTACGAGCAGTACGTC. It yields the protein CASSMSLTLGRRYPYEQYV.

V gene TRBV23-1 combines with J gene TRBJ1-3; the D is unclear. TRBV23-1 is marked as an open reading frame, function uncertain. The CDR3 has 17 amino acids. Trimming took 2 bases from V and 2 from J, leaving 16 bases between them. CDR3 nucleotide sequence: TGCGCCAGCAGTCAAAGGGTAGTCTCGACGGCTGGAAACACCATATATTTT. Its protein is CASSQRVVSTAGNTIYF.

This sequence joins TRBV2 and TRBJ1-2; possibly TRBD1 for D (6 bases). Germline CDR1 and CDR2: SNHLY and FYNNEI. The CDR3 has 16 residues. Trimming cost V 3 bases and J 5 bases, with 19 bases left between them. The CDR3 DNA follows: TGTGCCAGCAGTGAGACGACAGCGCCAGGGGTTTATGGCTACACCTTC. Its protein is CASSETTAPGVYGYTF.

This clone was found once. The CDR3: CASSLVQGWNEKLFF. The CDR3 DNA is TGTGCCAGCAGCTTGGTACAGGGCTGGAATGAAAAACTGTTTTTT. The gene calls are TRBV5-5 and TRBJ1-4; TRBD1 is a possible D gene (6 bases). The CDR3 length is 15 residues. The germline CDR1 and CDR2 sequences are SGHKS and YYEKEE (reference sequence). Between the trimmed V and J ends, which lost 0 bases and 5 bases, there was a span of 11 bases.

V gene TRBV2 combines with J gene TRBJ1-1; D ambiguous. The V gene lost 2 bases and the J gene lost 0 bases, with 7 bases spanning the gap. CDR3 size: 14 residues. Germline V CDR1 and CDR2: SNHLY, FYNNEI. The CDR3 DNA is TGTGCCAGCAGTGAACCCAAAATGAACACTGAAGCTTTCTTT. Protein: CASSEPKMNTEAFF.

This clone was counted a few times. This chain connects TRBV2 to TRBJ2-4, with D unresolved. The germline gives CDR1 SNHLY, CDR2 FYNNEI. The CDR3 length is 13 residues. Trimming shortened V by 6 bases and J by 3 bases, and 9 bases separated the two germline ends. The CDR3 loop is CASSRRVKNIQYF. CDR3 in DNA: TGTGCCAGCAGCAGGAGAGTCAAAAACATTCAGTACTTC.

This rearrangement joins TRBV7-9 to TRBJ2-3, with 8 positions matching TRBD1. The CDR3 loop spans 16 amino acids. Germline CDR1 is SEHNR and CDR2 is FQNEAQ (reference sequence). The trim removed 6 bases at V and 5 bases at J, leaving 13 bases unmatched. This CDR3 reads CASSFTQGAQGDTQYF. In DNA, the CDR3 is TGTGCCAGCAGTTTCACCCAGGGGGCTCAAGGAGATACGCAGTATTTT.

This clone occurred a few times. The chain couples TRBV5-6 to TRBJ2-1; D call uncertain. CDR3 size: 15 residues. Germline V gene lookup returns CDR1 SGHDT and CDR2 YYEEEE. V was shortened by 4 bases and J by 2 bases, with 13 bases between the two germline ends. CDR3 sequence (DNA): TGTGCCAGCAGCAAAGAGAGATTGCCCTACAATGAGCAGTTCTTC. It codes for CASSKERLPYNEQFF.

The V and J genes are TRBV9 and TRBJ2-1; 14 bases agree with TRBD2. The junction had 12 bases not matched to a gene; V was cut back by 2 bases and J by 5 bases. The CDR3 spans 19 residues. Germline V gene sequence: CDR1 SGDLS, CDR2 YYNGEE. The CDR3 spells CASSVRPTSGGAGHNEQFF. For the CDR3, the DNA is TGTGCCAGCAGCGTCCGCCCGACTAGCGGGGGGGCGGGGCACAATGAGCAGTTCTTC.

The V gene is TRBV7-9, the J gene TRBJ2-3; D may match TRBD1 or TRBD2 (5 bases each). The CDR3 is 18 amino acids. Germline CDR1 SEHNR, CDR2 FQNEAQ (reference sequence). V was clipped by 10 bases and J by 4 bases, with 30 bases between them. The DNA of the CDR3 is TGTGCCACCCCTGGATCTTTGGATGGGGGTCCGTACCCAGATACGCAGTATTTT. Translation gives CATPGSLDGGPYPDTQYF.

The chain carries TRBV6-1 and TRBJ1-2, with D unresolved. V lost 6 bases to trimming and J lost 4 bases, with 9 bases between them. This CDR3 has 12 residues. Germline CDR1 MNHNS, CDR2 SASEGT. Here the CDR3 reads CASRVGSYGYTF. CDR3 in DNA: TGTGCCAGCAGGGTTGGTAGCTATGGCTACACCTTC.

The genes are TRBV2 and TRBJ2-7; tentatively, D is TRBD1 (5 bases). The CDR3 extends over 13 amino acids. The ends were cut back, 4 bases at V and 7 bases at J, with 14 bases in the middle. Germline V CDR1 and CDR2: SNHLY, FYNNEI. The CDR3 DNA reads as TGTGCCAGCAGTGGGTTGGGCCAGGGAGAGCAGTACGTC. Translating gives CASSGLGQGEQYV.

The chain combines TRBV6-6 with TRBJ1-2; D call uncertain. The CDR3 totals 11 residues. Looked up from germline, CDR1 is MNHNY and CDR2 is SVGAGI (reference sequence). The germline V and J ends were trimmed by 5 bases and 9 bases, with 10 bases remaining between them. The CDR3 loop is CASSPRESYTF. The DNA for the CDR3 is TGTGCCAGCAGTCCCCGGGAGAGCTACACCTTC.

This clone was counted a single time. This sequence joins TRBV6-6 and TRBJ1-1, with D possibly matching TRBD1 (6 bases). The ends were cut back, 6 bases at V and 1 base at J, with 18 bases in the middle. Germline CDR1 MNHNY, CDR2 SVGAGI (reference sequence). The CDR3 is 16 amino acids. The CDR3 loop is CASSPGTHTKNTEAFF. DNA of the CDR3: TGTGCCAGCAGCCCCGGGACACATACTAAGAACACTGAAGCTTTCTTT.